These T cell receptor beta chains were read from a single sample in a study of CD8 T cells in ankylosing spondylitis. One entry per CDR3 protein results from TCRdb running MiXCR on the 5' RACE reads. The sample lists about 480,000 distinct CDR3 sequences, 15% to 20% occurring once. Sample: blood, either unsorted or a sorted T cell fraction (not recorded which). The receptors stem from a male donor with ankylosing spondylitis. Each CDR3 is given with its conserved first and last residue. A D gene is named only where the DNA matches it firmly. Not every row has a clone size; where given, it reads once, few, many or a size class.

TRBV12-3/TRBV12-4	many	TRBJ1-2	13	-	CASSLGGHYGYTF	TGTGCCAGCAGTTTAGGGGGCCACTATGGCTACACCTTC
TRBV6-2/TRBV6-3	-	TRBJ1-1	16	-	CASSYSPPTGNTEAFF	TGTGCCAGCAGTTACTCGCCACCGACAGGGAACACTGAAGCTTTCTTT
TRBV25-1	few	TRBJ2-6	15	-	CASSEYRSGANVLTF	TGTGCCAGCAGTGAGTACCGCTCTGGGGCCAACGTCCTGACTTTC
TRBV6-1	-	TRBJ1-2	14	TRBD1	CASSLNDRGAGYTF	TGTGCCAGCAGCTTGAACGACAGGGGAGCGGGCTACACCTTC
TRBV2	-	TRBJ1-4	15	-	CASSAGGLTNEKLFF	TGTGCCAGCAGTGCGGGCGGATTAACTAATGAAAAACTGTTTTTT
TRBV20-1	few	TRBJ2-3	14	-	CSALRAGYTDTQYF	TGCAGTGCTCTCCGGGCAGGCTACACAGATACGCAGTATTTT
TRBV25-1	-	TRBJ2-7	16	-	CASSESRIRSAYEQYF	TGTGCCAGCAGTGAATCGCGGATAAGGTCGGCCTACGAGCAGTACTTC
TRBV20-1	-	TRBJ2-5	12	TRBD2	CSRTGTKETQYF	TGCAGCCGGACCGGGACTAAAGAGACCCAGTACTTC
TRBV5-1	-	TRBJ2-2	14	-	CASENGQYTGELFF	TGCGCCAGCGAAAACGGACAGTACACCGGGGAGCTGTTTTTT
TRBV29-1	-	TRBJ1-2	15	-	CSVSRSGTENYGYTF	TGCAGCGTTTCGCGATCCGGGACGGAGAACTATGGCTACACCTTC
TRBV28	few	TRBJ2-1	16	-	CASSSPTGPSYNEQFF	TGTGCCAGCAGTTCCCCGACGGGACCGAGCTACAATGAGCAGTTCTTC
TRBV7-9	few	TRBJ2-5	14	TRBD2	CASSKRLAGETQYF	TGTGCCAGCAGCAAAAGACTAGCGGGAGAGACCCAGTACTTC
TRBV24-1	-	TRBJ2-3	16	-	CATSDSDWYGTDTQYF	TGTGCCACCAGTGATTCCGACTGGTATGGCACAGATACGCAGTATTTT
TRBV5-1	few	TRBJ2-1	15	-	CASSFGGQTYNEQFF	TGCGCCAGCAGCTTCGGGGGACAGACCTACAATGAGCAGTTCTTC
TRBV29-1	-	TRBJ1-4	15	TRBD1	CSVEGGGGLGEKLFF	TGCAGCGTTGAAGGAGGAGGGGGCTTAGGTGAAAAACTGTTTTTT
TRBV30	-	TRBJ2-1	17	TRBD2	CAWSETSLAGSSGEQFF	TGTGCCTGGAGTGAGACTTCATTAGCGGGATCTTCCGGTGAGCAGTTCTTC
TRBV2	few	TRBJ2-5	13	-	CASRGTTRETQYF	TGTGCCAGCAGGGGGACCACCAGGGAGACCCAGTACTTC
TRBV18	-	TRBJ2-1	13	-	CASSPPLWSQQFF	TGTGCCAGCTCACCACCTTTATGGTCTCAGCAGTTCTTC
TRBV6-1	-	TRBJ2-7	16	-	CASSERLGTRYDEQYF	TGTGCCAGCAGTGAAAGGCTGGGGACTCGGTACGACGAGCAGTACTTC
TRBV3-1	many	TRBJ1-6	13	-	CASSQDISSPLHF	TGTGCCAGCAGCCAGGACATCAGTTCACCCCTCCACTTT
TRBV7-2	-	TRBJ2-5	14	-	CASSLDYRQETQYF	TGTGCCAGCAGCTTAGACTACAGACAAGAGACCCAGTACTTC
TRBV5-1	-	TRBJ1-4	15	-	CASSSAGSSNEKLFF	TGCGCCAGCAGCTCCGCGGGGTCGTCTAATGAAAAACTGTTTTTT